This entry lists 27 T cell receptor beta chains sequenced from one sample in a study of T-cell memory formation after mild COVID-19. One entry per CDR3 protein results from TCRdb running MiXCR on the 5' RACE reads. In the table there are approximately 250,000 distinct CDR3 sequences, 16% of which are singletons. Sequenced: PBMCs or a T cell subset sorted from them (not recorded which). Receptors originate from a man younger than 35 who had mild COVID-19 (a few samples of this study predate the infection). Cell type and time point are not known.

This clonotype has at least ten counts. V usage is TRBV7-3 and J usage is TRBJ2-3; 12 nucleotides align to TRBD2. In germline, CDR1 is SGHTA, CDR2 FQGTGA. Trimming took 4 bases from V and 1 from J; bases not matched to a gene: 6. The CDR3 runs to 17 residues. The CDR3 loop reads CASSSRLAGDRTDTQYF. In DNA form, the CDR3 reads TGTGCCAGCAGCTCGCGACTAGCGGGGGACCGCACAGATACGCAGTATTTT.

This clonotype was seen repeatedly, ten times or more. The genes are TRBV7-9 and TRBJ1-1; the D is unclear. CDR3 length: 12 residues. V dropped 2 bases and J dropped 0 bases, with 1 base sitting between them. CDR1 SEHNR and CDR2 FQNEAQ come from the germline V gene (reference sequence). DNA for the CDR3: TGTGCCAGCAGCTTAATGAACACTGAAGCTTTCTTT. Its translation is CASSLMNTEAFF.

V and J are TRBV4-1 and TRBJ2-7; TRBD1 matches 9 bases. The CDR3 extends over 15 amino acids. CDR1 and CDR2 (germline): MGHRA, YSYEKL. V shed 4 bases, J shed 3 bases, and the junction held 7 bases outside the gene matches. This CDR3 reads CASSRDRALSYEQYV. The CDR3 DNA reads as TGCGCCAGCAGCCGGGACAGGGCCTTGAGCTACGAGCAGTACGTC.

V usage is TRBV7-2 and J usage is TRBJ1-2; weak D call: TRBD1 (5 bases). This CDR3 comprises 16 residues. Between the trimmed V and J ends, which lost 6 bases and 6 bases, there was a span of 23 bases. CDR1 is SGHTA, CDR2 FQGNSA, per germline. This chain's CDR3 is CASSRTPGIRVDGYTF. DNA of the CDR3: TGTGCCAGCAGTCGTACCCCGGGGATCAGGGTTGATGGCTACACCTTC.

This rearrangement joins TRBV9 to TRBJ2-1; D might be TRBD1 or TRBD2, each matching 5 bases. Between the trimmed V and J ends, which lost 0 bases and 4 bases, there was a span of 14 bases. Germline CDR1 SGDLS, CDR2 YYNGEE. The CDR3 is 16 residues long. The CDR3 protein is CASSVDEGKGYNEQFF. Here the CDR3 DNA reads TGTGCCAGCAGCGTAGATGAGGGGAAGGGGTACAATGAGCAGTTCTTC.

This clonotype was detected ten times or more. This chain uses TRBV18 with TRBJ2-1; D is unresolved. Trimming left V 2 bases short and J 7 bases short, with 9 bases between. Germline-derived CDR1 and CDR2 are KGHSH and LQKENI. This CDR3 region has 13 residues. CDR3 nucleotides: TGTGCCAGCTCACCATCCAGAGGTAATGAGCAGTTCTTC. This encodes CASSPSRGNEQFF.

The gene calls are TRBV5-8 and TRBJ2-2; 8 positions match TRBD1. The CDR3 runs to 15 residues. V was clipped by 2 bases and J by 5 bases; unmatched bases: 5. The germline V gene has CDR1 SGHTS and CDR2 YDEGEE. The CDR3 loop is CASSLRTGWTGELFF. DNA of the CDR3: TGTGCCAGCAGCTTACGGACAGGGTGGACCGGGGAGCTGTTTTTT.

This clonotype was seen a few times. CDR3 bases: TGCAGTGCTAGATCCGGGGGCCTCCGGGTGAATGAGCAGTTCTTC. Amino acid sequence: CSARSGGLRVNEQFF. V gene TRBV20-1 combines with J gene TRBJ2-1, with D perhaps being TRBD1 or TRBD2 (6 bases each). Deletions cut 2 bases from V and 7 bases from J, with 18 bases between. The CDR3 runs to 15 residues. Germline V gene lookup returns CDR1 DFQATT and CDR2 SNEGSKA (reference sequence).

This clonotype was detected many times. V usage is TRBV24-1 and J usage is TRBJ2-1, with TRBD1 matching 8 bases. The CDR3 is made up of 15 amino acids. Germline trimming cut 5 bases from V and 4 bases from J; bases unmatched to any gene: 6. Germline values: CDR1 KGHDR, CDR2 SFDVKD. Here the CDR3 DNA reads TGTGCCACCAGTGGAGAAACAGGGGGTTACAATGAGCAGTTCTTC. Translation: CATSGETGGYNEQFF.

This chain connects TRBV21-1 to TRBJ2-3; TRBD1 is the table's D call and was not checked against the DNA. TRBV21-1 is a listed pseudogene. CDR3 length: 16 residues. CDR3 bases: TGTGCCAGCAGGGGACACAGTGACCGATCCACAGATACGCAGTATTTT. Amino acid sequence: CASRGHSDRSTDTQYF.

This clonotype was detected only a few times. The chain joins TRBV5-5 to TRBJ1-1; D is ambiguous. V was shortened by 0 bases and J by 5 bases, with 11 bases between the two germline ends. There are 14 residues in the CDR3. Germline V gives CDR1 SGHKS, CDR2 YYEKEE (reference sequence). As DNA, the CDR3 is TGTGCCAGCAGCTTGGAGGGAGAACGGACTGAAGCTTTCTTT. It specifies CASSLEGERTEAFF.

This clonotype was detected only a few times. J is TRBJ2-7 and V is TRBV18; TRBD1 aligns across 8 bases. Germline CDR1 and CDR2: KGHSH and LQKENI. CDR3 size: 12 residues. V was clipped by 2 bases and J by 8 bases; unmatched bases: 2. The CDR3 nucleotides are TGTGCCAGCTCACCAGGGACAGGTCAGCAGTACTTC. This codes for CASSPGTGQQYF. The entire variable domain, with the rest obtained from reference TRBV18 and TRBJ2-7, is as follows: NAGVMQNPRHLVRRRGQEARLRCSPMKGHSHVYWYRQLPEEGLKFMVYLQKENIIDESGMPKERFSAEFPKEGPSILRIQQVVRGDSAAYFCASSPGTGQQYFGPGTRLTVT.

This clonotype has a handful of counts. The chain carries TRBV2 and TRBJ2-7; D unresolved. This CDR3 spans 16 amino acids. Trimming pared 1 base from V and 0 bases from J, leaving 13 bases between. Germline loops: CDR1 SNHLY, CDR2 FYNNEI. CDR3 sequence reads: CASSEGSGRHSYEQYF. DNA of the CDR3: TGTGCCAGCAGTGAAGGTTCCGGGCGTCACTCCTACGAGCAGTACTTC.

This clonotype showed up just a few times. The chain recombines TRBV19 with TRBJ2-5; D remains unclear. V was shortened by 5 bases and J by 0 bases, with 13 bases between the two germline ends. CDR1 and CDR2 (germline): LNHDA, SQIVND (reference sequence). This CDR3 is built from 15 residues. The CDR3 loop reads CASSPTASNQETQYF. CDR3 nucleotides: TGTGCCAGTAGTCCAACCGCTAGTAACCAAGAGACCCAGTACTTC.

Many counts were recorded for this clonotype. This chain connects TRBV5-1 to TRBJ2-1, with 9 positions matching TRBD2. The CDR3 extends over 14 amino acids. Germline V lookup: CDR1 SGHRS, CDR2 YFSETQ. Trimming at V came to 7 bases and at J to 1 base, leaving 3 bases not matched to a gene. CDR3 region: CASGLAGSYNEQFF. The CDR3 nucleotides read TGCGCCAGCGGCCTAGCGGGGTCCTACAATGAGCAGTTCTTC.

The chain couples TRBV12-3 or TRBV12-4 to TRBJ2-7, with 8 bases aligning to TRBD1. The CDR3 sequence is 13 residues long. V lost 5 bases, J lost 5 bases, and 5 bases stayed unmatched. The CDR3 region has the DNA TGTGCCAGCAGTCTACAGGGGGTCGACGAGCAGTACGTC. As protein: CASSLQGVDEQYV.

There are a few counts of this clonotype. J is TRBJ1-1 and V is TRBV30, with D perhaps matching TRBD1 (5 bases). The V gene's germline CDR1 is GTSNPN and CDR2 SVGIG (reference sequence). V lost 8 bases and J lost 0, with 16 bases in between. This CDR3 is built from 14 residues. The CDR3 DNA reads TGTGCCCTCGGCCAGTTGACAGTGAACACTGAAGCTTTCTTT. Translation gives CALGQLTVNTEAFF.

This clonotype was counted ten times or more. The CDR3 protein is CSASTGSYEQYF. The CDR3 nucleotides are TGCAGTGCTTCGACAGGGTCCTACGAGCAGTACTTC. V and J are TRBV20-1 and TRBJ2-7; 7 nucleotides agree with TRBD1. V lost 5 bases and J lost 1; bases outside the gene matches: 2. The CDR3 has 12 residues. The V gene's germline CDR1 is DFQATT and CDR2 SNEGSKA (reference sequence).

This chain connects TRBV6-1 to TRBJ2-2, with D tentatively TRBD2 (5 bases). Germline V lookup: CDR1 MNHNS, CDR2 SASEGT. V was cut by 2 bases and J by 7 bases, with 14 bases left in between. The CDR3 runs 15 residues. This CDR3 reads CASSEQDRRGGELFF. The DNA for the CDR3 is TGTGCCAGCAGTGAACAGGACCGCCGGGGCGGGGAGCTGTTTTTT.

In this sample, this clonotype turned up a few times. The chain recombines TRBV7-2 with TRBJ2-3; D is unresolved. Germline CDR1 is SGHTA and CDR2 is FQGNSA. This CDR3 region has 13 residues. Deletions cut 5 bases from V and 10 bases from J, with 16 bases between. The CDR3 nucleotides are TGTGCCAGCAGCCCCACCTCAGGAAAGGCGCAGTATTTT. As protein: CASSPTSGKAQYF. Variable domain in full (rest from reference TRBV7-2 and TRBJ2-3): GAGVSQSPSNKVTEKGKDVELRCDPISGHTALYWYRQSLGQGLEFLIYFQGNSAPDKSGLPSDRFSAERTGGSVSTLTIQRTQQEDSAVYLCASSPTSGKAQYFGPGTRLTVL.

There are a few counts of this clonotype. As DNA, the CDR3 is TGTGCCAGCAGTCCTTTCAAGCGGGGTGAAGAGACCCAGTACTTC. Encoded protein: CASSPFKRGEETQYF. V and J are TRBV6-2 or TRBV6-3 and TRBJ2-5; 7 positions match TRBD2. The CDR3 runs to 15 residues. Germline values: CDR1 MNHEY, CDR2 SVGEGT. V was clipped by 5 bases and J by 3 bases; unmatched bases: 9.

This clonotype was observed a few times. The chain employs TRBV9 and TRBJ1-2; D ambiguous. V dropped 0 bases and J dropped 4 bases, with 10 bases sitting between them. The CDR3 covers 14 residues. The germline V gene encodes CDR1 SGDLS and CDR2 YYNGEE. The CDR3 protein is CASSVAVNSYGYTF. For the CDR3, the DNA is TGTGCCAGCAGCGTAGCGGTGAACAGCTATGGCTACACCTTC.

This clonotype was counted at least ten times. This chain connects TRBV20-1 to TRBJ1-4; D ambiguous. The CDR3 runs 14 residues. Germline V gene data show CDR1 as DFQATT and CDR2 as SNEGSKA (reference sequence). V was clipped by 8 bases and J by 5 bases, with 18 bases between them. The CDR3 DNA reads TGCAGTACGTCCCCGGGAGCTCTAAATGAAAAACTGTTTTTT. Its translation is CSTSPGALNEKLFF.

The rearrangement links TRBV9 to TRBJ2-1; no firm D call. The V and J ends lost 2 bases and 4 bases respectively, with 10 bases between them. This CDR3 has 14 residues. CDR1 and CDR2 (germline): SGDLS, YYNGEE. CDR3 loop: CASSVSQRYNEQFF. DNA of the CDR3: TGTGCCAGCAGCGTTTCTCAGAGATACAATGAGCAGTTCTTC.

This clonotype was recorded at least ten times. The J gene is TRBJ2-1, the V gene TRBV3-1; D remains ambiguous. This CDR3 contains 11 residues. Deletions cut 2 bases from V and 6 bases from J, with 2 bases between. CDR1 is LGHDT, CDR2 YNNKEL, per germline (reference sequence). The CDR3: CASSQLNEQFF. The CDR3 DNA is TGTGCCAGCAGCCAACTCAATGAGCAGTTCTTC.

This chain links TRBV14 with TRBJ2-2; no firm D call. The CDR3 runs to 12 residues. The V gene lost 2 bases and the J gene lost 6 bases, with 4 bases spanning the gap. CDR1 SGHDN and CDR2 FVKESK come from the germline V gene. The CDR3 region is CASSQRAGELFF. CDR3 DNA sequence: TGTGCCAGCAGCCAACGAGCCGGGGAGCTGTTTTTT.

The chain carries TRBV4-3 and TRBJ2-3; TRBD1 matches at 7 bases. This CDR3 comprises 13 residues. The trim removed 5 bases at V and 4 bases at J, leaving 3 bases unmatched. Germline V lookup: CDR1 LGHNA, CDR2 YSLEER. The CDR3 loop is CASSRGLADTQYF. In DNA form, the CDR3 reads TGCGCCAGCAGCAGGGGGCTCGCAGATACGCAGTATTTT.